The source of this T cell receptor beta chain is a study of a mutant IDH1 vaccine in newly diagnosed glioma. The wider study: Patients began vaccination 4-6 weeks after radiotherapy alone, or with temozolomide cycles. Earlier therapy was either radiotherapy, temozolomide, or both, and most got both.

Produced via immunoSEQ multiplex PCR; TCRdb's table is partial and in-frame only. The profile shows approximately 50,000 clones, about 89% of them singletons. A remark on this clone: What it binds is unknown.

The CDR3 extends over 15 amino acids. The germline gives CDR1 LGHNA, CDR2 YSLEER. Trimming removed 0 bases at V and 7 bases at J, with 15 bases between. Stated time point: week 23, last vaccination. In the vaccine, a single dose held 300 ug of the mutant IDH1 20-mer peptide, along with topical imiquimod. New WHO grade 3 or 4 astrocytomas that were IDH1-mutant and ATRX-lost had been found in donors. V gene TRBV4-3 combines with J gene TRBJ1-2; no reliable D call. The sequencing here drew on PBMCs, taken from a glioma patient whose treatment included an IDH1 peptide vaccine. The clonotype was recovered from a man aged 40-55 years with glioma. The CDR3 bases are TGCGCCAGCAGCCAAGAAGGCTACGTGTCGCGTGGCTACACCTTC. It is translated as CASSQEGYVSRGYTF.